This T cell receptor (beta chain) comes out of a study of T cells in Graves' hyperthyroidism and ophthalmopathy. Study as a whole: Peripheral blood sampling occurred at initial diagnosis, before any treatment.

Findings and limits, study-wide: Blood shared most expanded thyroid clonotypes above 0.001.

Unmatched junction bases numbered 5, after V lost 0 bases and J lost 5 bases. The V gene's germline CDR1 is WNHNN and CDR2 SYGVQD (reference sequence). The CDR3 is 15 amino acids. Researchers amplified the TCR beta CDR3 regions from RNA transcripts. The study used the HTBI primer set for a first-round RT-PCR of the TCR CDR3. TCRdb re-called the multiplex PCR reads through MiXCR, storing one row per CDR3 protein. The repertoire includes about 290,000 distinct CDR3 sequences, approximately 14% of them detected once, and 7.9% sits in the top ten. This clonotype was counted many times. Its cognate antigen is unknown.

The TCR originated in a woman aged 40 to 49 with Graves' hyperthyroidism. V usage is TRBV10-1 and J usage is TRBJ2-7; 9 bases are a match to TRBD1. Material: blood. CDR3: CASSESGTGRHEQYF. CDR3 nucleotides: TGCGCCAGCAGTGAGTCTGGGACAGGGCGCCACGAGCAGTACTTC.